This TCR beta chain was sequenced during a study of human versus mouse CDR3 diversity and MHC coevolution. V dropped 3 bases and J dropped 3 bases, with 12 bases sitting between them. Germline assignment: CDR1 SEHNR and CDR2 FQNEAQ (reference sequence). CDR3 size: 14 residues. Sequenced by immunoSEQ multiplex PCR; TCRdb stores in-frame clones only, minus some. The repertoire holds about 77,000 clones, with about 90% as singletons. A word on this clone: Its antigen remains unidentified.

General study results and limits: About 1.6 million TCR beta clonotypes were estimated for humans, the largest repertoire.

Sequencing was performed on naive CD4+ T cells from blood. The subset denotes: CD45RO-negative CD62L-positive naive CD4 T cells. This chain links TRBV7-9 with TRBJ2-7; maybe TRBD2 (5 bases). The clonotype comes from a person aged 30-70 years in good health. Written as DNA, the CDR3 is TGTGCCAGCAGCTTCGGAGGCTCAGGCTACGAGCAGTACTTC. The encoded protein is CASSFGGSGYEQYF. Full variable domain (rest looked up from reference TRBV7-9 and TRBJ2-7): DTGVSQNPRHKITKRGQNVTFRCDPISEHNRLYWYRQTLGQGPEFLTYFQNEAQLEKSRLLSDRFSAERPKGSFSTLEIQRTEQGDSAMYLCASSFGGSGYEQYFGPGTRLTVT.